What follows are 12 T cell receptor beta chains derived from one specimen sequenced in a study of T cell repertoires in cytomegalovirus infection. These receptors have no identified antigens. TCRdb processed the reads anew with MiXCR; each CDR3 protein has one entry. The data contain approximately 100,000 distinct CDR3 sequences, around 40% of them singletons. The sample was CD8+ T cells from cultured PBMCs, taken from culture after CMV antigen stimulation. The receptors shown here come from a human donor in good health (CMV status not recorded). Some clones in this sample may be carry-over from other donors' samples.

The rearrangement uses TRBV5-6 and TRBJ2-7; 9 nucleotides match TRBD1. The CDR3 is 15 amino acids. J lost 5 bases, V lost 0 bases, and 6 bases had no gene match. Germline V CDR1 and CDR2: SGHDT, YYEEEE. The CDR3 DNA is TGTGCCAGCAGCTTGGGGGGACAGGGTTCCCACGAGCAGTACTTC. It codes for CASSLGGQGSHEQYF.

The chain carries TRBV24-1 and TRBJ1-2; TRBD1 might be the D (5 bases). Trimming removed 4 bases at V and 8 bases at J, with 16 bases between. CDR1 KGHDR and CDR2 SFDVKD come from the germline V gene. The CDR3 is 14 residues long. CDR3 region: CATSDSGLRGGYTF. CDR3 bases: TGTGCCACCAGTGACTCAGGGTTGAGGGGCGGCTACACCTTC.

The rearrangement links TRBV27 to TRBJ2-3; 8 bases align to TRBD2. J gave up 3 bases and V 2 bases, and 4 bases lay outside the gene matches. Germline V CDR1 and CDR2: MNHEY, SMNVEV (reference sequence). The CDR3 spans 15 residues. The chain's CDR3 is CASSLDGGATDTQYF. The CDR3 region has the DNA TGTGCCAGCAGTTTAGACGGGGGGGCGACAGATACGCAGTATTTT.

This clonotype was picked up many times. The chain is built from TRBV7-9 and TRBJ2-3; D gene ambiguous. The CDR3 contains 14 residues. V lost 2 bases, J lost 5 bases, and 11 bases lay in between. CDR1 and CDR2 (germline): SEHNR, FQNEAQ (reference sequence). The CDR3 sequence is CASSLTPGGDTQYF. As DNA, the CDR3 is TGTGCCAGCAGCTTAACCCCCGGCGGAGATACGCAGTATTTT.

The V call is TRBV4-1, the J call TRBJ2-1; TRBD2 aligns across 7 bases. This CDR3 spans 16 amino acids. Germline loops: CDR1 MGHRA, CDR2 YSYEKL. Trimming took 0 bases from V and 3 from J; bases not matched to a gene: 5. The CDR3 region is CASSQDPGLDYNEQFF. CDR3 nucleotides: TGCGCCAGCAGCCAAGACCCTGGACTAGACTACAATGAGCAGTTCTTC.

The V gene is TRBV27, the J gene TRBJ1-5; no clear D. Trimming stripped 3 bases from V and 2 bases from J, with 11 bases between. The V gene's germline CDR1 is MNHEY and CDR2 SMNVEV (reference sequence). This CDR3 comprises 15 residues. Here the CDR3 reads CASSLDPWGNQPQHF. The CDR3 nucleotides read TGTGCCAGCAGTTTGGACCCGTGGGGCAATCAGCCCCAGCATTTT.

The chain employs TRBV2 and TRBJ2-3, with 7 nucleotides matching TRBD1. Germline V gives CDR1 SNHLY, CDR2 FYNNEI. V was pared by 11 bases and J by 5 bases, with 4 bases of the junction left unmatched. This CDR3 spans 11 amino acids. The CDR3 spells CALQGKDTQYF. The CDR3 coding sequence is TGTGCCTTACAGGGGAAAGATACGCAGTATTTT.

The V and J genes are TRBV7-6 and TRBJ2-7; possibly TRBD1 for D (5 bases). Trimming cost V 4 bases and J 3 bases, with 10 bases left between them. The CDR3 has 13 residues. Germline CDR1 reads SGHVS; CDR2 reads FNYEAQ. The CDR3 region is CASSSDNRYEQYF. Here the CDR3 DNA reads TGTGCCAGCAGCTCGGACAACCGCTACGAGCAGTACTTC. Full variable domain (outside the CDR3, taken from reference TRBV7-6 and TRBJ2-7): GAGVSQSPRYKVTKRGQDVALRCDPISGHVSLYWYRQALGQGPEFLTYFNYEAQQDKSGLPNDRFSAERPEGSISTLTIQRTEQRDSAMYRCASSSDNRYEQYFGPGTRLTVT.

The J gene is TRBJ2-1, the V gene TRBV9; D remains ambiguous. Germline V gene data show CDR1 as SGDLS and CDR2 as YYNGEE. This CDR3 has 14 amino acids. The V gene lost 1 base and the J gene lost 8 bases, with 13 bases spanning the gap. The CDR3 DNA sequence: TGTGCCAGCAGCGTATCCGGAACTCCGGATGAGCAGTTCTTC. It codes for CASSVSGTPDEQFF.

This clonotype has more than one count but fewer than ten. The chain couples TRBV11-1 to TRBJ2-5; D gene ambiguous. Trimming cost V 5 bases and J 5 bases, with 12 bases left between them. The CDR3 is made up of 13 amino acids. Germline V CDR1 and CDR2: SGHAT, FQDESV (reference sequence). CDR3 residues: CASSLWRLETQYF. The CDR3 nucleotides read TGTGCCAGCAGCCTTTGGAGATTGGAGACCCAGTACTTC.

This clonotype was seen a few times. The J gene is TRBJ1-1, the V gene TRBV4-1; 8 positions match TRBD1. Looked up from germline, CDR1 is MGHRA and CDR2 is YSYEKL. This CDR3 has 15 residues. Trimming took 3 bases from V and 5 from J; bases not matched to a gene: 8. CDR3 nucleotides: TGCGCCAGCAGCCAGGACGACAGGGGAGGGACTGAAGCTTTCTTT. It specifies CASSQDDRGGTEAFF.

This clonotype was seen a handful of times. This chain joins TRBV7-2 and TRBJ2-1, with TRBD2 identical over 10 bases. The CDR3 loop spans 15 amino acids. Germline CDR1 and CDR2: SGHTA and FQGNSA. V was clipped by 5 bases and J by 4 bases; unmatched bases: 5. In DNA form, the CDR3 reads TGTGCCAGCAGCCCGCTAGCGGGGGAGTACAATGAGCAGTTCTTC. It encodes CASSPLAGEYNEQFF.